A single sample is the source of the 27 T cell receptor beta chains below, sequenced in a study of CD8 T cells in Susac syndrome. Random hexamers primed reverse transcription of about 0.45 to 1 ug RNA. TCRdb passed the immunoSEQ multiplex PCR reads through MiXCR, listing each CDR3 protein once. The sample consists of more than 200,000 distinct CDR3 sequences, about 90% of them appearing once. Sequenced: CD8+ T cells from PBMCs. These receptors originate from a human donor with multiple sclerosis.

This chain connects TRBV7-2 to TRBJ2-7; D uncertain. CDR3 length: 12 residues. V lost 1 base and J 6 bases, leaving 7 bases between the germline ends. The germline gives CDR1 SGHTA, CDR2 FQGNSA. The CDR3 bases are TGTGCCAGCAGCTTAGGTATCGGCGAGCAGTACTTC. It codes for CASSLGIGEQYF. Full variable domain (missing parts from reference TRBV7-2 and TRBJ2-7): GAGVSQSPSNKVTEKGKDVELRCDPISGHTALYWYRQSLGQGLEFLIYFQGNSAPDKSGLPSDRFSAERTGGSVSTLTIQRTQQEDSAVYLCASSLGIGEQYFGPGTRLTVT.

The rearrangement joins TRBV25-1 to TRBJ1-2; possible D gene TRBD1, 5 bases. V lost 9 bases and J 6 bases, leaving 14 bases between the germline ends. The length of the CDR3 is 12 residues. The germline V gene has CDR1 MGHDK and CDR2 SYGVNS. DNA for the CDR3: TGTGCCAGTTATGCCGGCAGGGATGGCTACACCTTC. This sequence encodes CASYAGRDGYTF.

The genes are TRBV7-9 and TRBJ2-1; 7 bases match TRBD2. Germline assignment: CDR1 SEHNR and CDR2 FQNEAQ (reference sequence). V was pared by 6 bases and J by 5 bases, with 7 bases of the junction left unmatched. CDR3 size: 14 residues. CDR3 loop: CASRSSGFDNEQFF. In DNA form, the CDR3 reads TGTGCCAGCAGGTCTAGCGGATTTGACAATGAGCAGTTCTTC.

V is TRBV27 and J is TRBJ1-5; D remains unclear. The CDR3 runs to 14 residues. Germline V lookup: CDR1 MNHEY, CDR2 SMNVEV (reference sequence). Trimming removed 0 bases from V and 5 bases from J, with 8 bases in between. The chain's CDR3 is CASSLSRQYQPQHF. The CDR3 DNA reads as TGTGCCAGCAGTTTATCCCGGCAGTATCAGCCCCAGCATTTT.

The rearrangement links TRBV7-8 to TRBJ2-7; a possible D gene is TRBD1 (5 bases). The CDR3 has 18 amino acids. Trimming stripped 3 bases from V and 2 bases from J, with 23 bases between. Germline V gives CDR1 SGHVS, CDR2 FQNEAQ. The DNA of the CDR3 is TGTGCCAGCAGCTTCATTGGGGCCTCCTCCCCTGGGGCCTACGAGCAGTACTTC. Its translation: CASSFIGASSPGAYEQYF.

The chain uses TRBV9 and TRBJ2-1; possible D gene TRBD2, 6 bases. Germline-derived CDR1 and CDR2 are SGDLS and YYNGEE. CDR3 size: 13 residues. Trimming took 4 bases from V and 3 from J, leaving 8 bases between them. This CDR3 is CASSPGDYNEQFF. The CDR3 DNA reads TGTGCCAGCAGCCCGGGGGACTACAATGAGCAGTTCTTC.

This clonotype was picked up a small number of times. The chain combines TRBV10-3 with TRBJ2-7; D uncertain. Germline loops: CDR1 ENHRY, CDR2 SYGVKD. The CDR3 contains 12 residues. V lost 0 bases, J lost 6 bases, and 6 bases lay in between. CDR3 nucleotides: TGTGCCATCAGTGAGTCGCGCAGCGAGCAGTACTTC. Encoded protein: CAISESRSEQYF.

The chain employs TRBV9 and TRBJ2-7; 7 bases agree with TRBD1. Germline V lookup: CDR1 SGDLS, CDR2 YYNGEE. This CDR3 is 13 amino acids long. Unmatched junction bases numbered 0, after V lost 1 base and J lost 2 bases. CDR3 bases: TGTGCCAGCAGCGTAACAGGGGCCTACGAGCAGTACTTC. Its translation is CASSVTGAYEQYF. The whole variable domain, filled in from reference TRBV9 and TRBJ2-7, reads DSGVTQTPKHLITATGQRVTLRCSPRSGDLSVYWYQQSLDQGLQFLIQYYNGEERAKGNILERFSAQQFPDLHSELNLSSLELGDSALYFCASSVTGAYEQYFGPGTRLTVT.

This sequence joins TRBV30 and TRBJ2-3, with 12 bases identical to TRBD2. V shed 4 bases, J shed 1 base, and the junction held 15 bases outside the gene matches. Germline assignment: CDR1 GTSNPN and CDR2 SVGIG (reference sequence). This CDR3 spans 19 amino acids. This CDR3 is CAWKGLAGGGPYRTDTQYF. The CDR3 DNA reads TGTGCCTGGAAAGGTCTAGCGGGAGGGGGCCCCTATCGCACAGATACGCAGTATTTT.

This rearrangement joins TRBV20-1 to TRBJ2-1; D unresolved. The CDR3 length is 12 residues. The ends were cut back, 6 bases at V and 4 bases at J, with 10 bases in the middle. Germline V gene sequence: CDR1 DFQATT, CDR2 SNEGSKA (reference sequence). CDR3 sequence: CSATGPYNEQFF. For the CDR3, the DNA is TGCAGTGCCACTGGTCCGTACAATGAGCAGTTCTTC.

The chain links TRBV2 to TRBJ1-1; D call uncertain. The CDR3 contains 13 residues. V gave up 3 bases and J gave up 0 bases, with 5 bases separating them. Looked up from germline, CDR1 is SNHLY and CDR2 is FYNNEI. The CDR3 loop is CASSDGLNTEAFF. The CDR3 DNA is TGTGCCAGCAGTGATGGTTTGAACACTGAAGCTTTCTTT.

This chain connects TRBV7-9 to TRBJ2-1; either TRBD1 or TRBD2 may fit D (5 bases each). The CDR3 is 17 amino acids. Germline loops: CDR1 SEHNR, CDR2 FQNEAQ (reference sequence). V shed 2 bases and J shed 0 bases, with 14 bases lying between them. DNA of the CDR3: TGTGCCAGCAGCTTATCTATCCCGGGACCCTCCTACAATGAGCAGTTCTTC. Residues: CASSLSIPGPSYNEQFF.

The rearrangement links TRBV6-5 to TRBJ2-7; D might be TRBD1 (6 bases). The CDR3 extends over 16 amino acids. CDR1 and CDR2 (germline): MNHEY, SVGAGI. The V and J ends lost 4 bases and 3 bases respectively, with 19 bases between them. In DNA, the CDR3 is TGTGCCAGCAGTTCCCCGGGCCCCGAGGGGGTCTACGAGCAGTACTTC. Its translation: CASSSPGPEGVYEQYF.

The rearrangement links TRBV4-1 to TRBJ1-1, with a possible D match to TRBD1 (5 bases). Germline CDR1 and CDR2: MGHRA and YSYEKL. This CDR3 is 12 amino acids long. The V end lost 6 bases, the J end lost 7 bases, and 12 bases lay between the germline ends. The DNA for the CDR3 is TGCGCCAGCAGACGGGGGTGGGATGAAGCTTTCTTT. As protein: CASRRGWDEAFF.

This chain links TRBV7-9 with TRBJ2-1; the match to TRBD1 covers 8 bases. Germline lookup yields CDR1 SEHNR and CDR2 FQNEAQ (reference sequence). Unmatched junction bases numbered 8, after V lost 8 bases and J lost 8 bases. This CDR3 has 13 residues. CDR3 sequence: CASDRGIGDEQFF. In DNA form, the CDR3 reads TGTGCCAGCGACAGGGGAATAGGCGATGAGCAGTTCTTC.

The chain recombines TRBV7-9 with TRBJ1-2; D may be TRBD1 (6 bases). Per the germline V gene, CDR1 is SEHNR and CDR2 is FQNEAQ (reference sequence). CDR3 size: 17 residues. V was clipped by 2 bases and J by 4 bases, with 20 bases between them. The CDR3 sequence is CASSLSQGRPGAYGYTF. The CDR3 nucleotides read TGTGCCAGCAGCTTAAGCCAGGGGCGTCCCGGGGCCTATGGCTACACCTTC. Supplemented by reference TRBV7-9 and TRBJ1-2, the full variable domain reads DTGVSQNPRHKITKRGQNVTFRCDPISEHNRLYWYRQTLGQGPEFLTYFQNEAQLEKSRLLSDRFSAERPKGSFSTLEIQRTEQGDSAMYLCASSLSQGRPGAYGYTFGSGTRLTVV.

The J gene is TRBJ2-1, the V gene TRBV12-3 or TRBV12-4; no clear D. V lost 5 bases and J 6 bases, leaving 8 bases between the germline ends. The CDR3 is 12 amino acids. Written as DNA, the CDR3 is TGTGCCAGCAGTCTCCTGATCAATGAGCAGTTCTTC. The encoded protein is CASSLLINEQFF.

V usage is TRBV29-1 and J usage is TRBJ2-1, with 9 positions matching TRBD1. The CDR3 totals 12 residues. Germline V gives CDR1 SQVTM, CDR2 ANQGSEA. Trimming at V came to 5 bases and at J to 9 bases, leaving 5 bases not matched to a gene. DNA of the CDR3: TGCAGCGTTTCGACAGGGGGGGGTGAGCAGTTCTTC. It encodes CSVSTGGGEQFF.

This clonotype was seen a single time. This rearrangement joins TRBV20-1 to TRBJ1-5; 7 nucleotides line up with TRBD1. J lost 2 bases, V lost 5 bases, and 6 bases had no gene match. Germline V gives CDR1 DFQATT, CDR2 SNEGSKA (reference sequence). CDR3 length equals 14 residues. The CDR3, as DNA: TGCAGTGCTGAAGGGGGCAGTGGCAATCAGCCCCAGCATTTT. Translating gives CSAEGGSGNQPQHF.

CDR3: CASSLTIITGELFF. For the CDR3, the DNA is TGTGCCAGCAGCTTAACTATAATTACCGGGGAGCTGTTTTTT. V is TRBV7-9 and J is TRBJ2-2; D gene uncertain. V was pared by 2 bases and J by 5 bases, with 9 bases between. Germline V gene data show CDR1 as SEHNR and CDR2 as FQNEAQ (reference sequence). The CDR3 spans 14 residues.

This chain uses TRBV5-4 with TRBJ1-3; D gene unclear. The CDR3 spans 14 residues. V was shortened by 0 bases and J by 0 bases, with 4 bases between the two germline ends. CDR1 and CDR2 from the germline V gene are SGHNT and YYREEE (reference sequence). CDR3 loop: CASSLDSSGNTIYF. The DNA of the CDR3 is TGTGCCAGCAGCTTGGACAGCTCTGGAAACACCATATATTTT.

The CDR3 coding sequence is TGCGCCAGCAGTCAATCGAAGGGGGGACACCACTCTGGGGCCAACGTCCTGACTTTC. Its protein product is CASSQSKGGHHSGANVLTF. V usage is TRBV23-1 and J usage is TRBJ2-6; TRBD1 or TRBD2 may be the D gene (6 bases each). TRBV23-1 qualifies as an ORF whose function is uncertain. The CDR3 is 19 residues long. V lost 0 bases, J lost 0 bases, and 15 bases lay in between.

The chain couples TRBV28 to TRBJ2-1, with D uncertain. The CDR3 contains 14 residues. Germline assignment: CDR1 MDHEN and CDR2 SYDVKM. The V end lost 4 bases, the J end lost 2 bases, and 9 bases lay between the germline ends. Here the CDR3 reads CASSSQGPYNEQFF. The DNA of the CDR3 is TGTGCCAGCAGTTCGCAAGGCCCCTACAATGAGCAGTTCTTC.

V and J are TRBV6-2 or TRBV6-3 and TRBJ2-1; no firm D call. Germline CDR1 is MNHEY and CDR2 is SVGEGT. Deletions cut 6 bases from V and 14 bases from J, with 14 bases between. The CDR3 is 11 residues long. The CDR3 loop is CASSPHSAKFF. The CDR3, as DNA: TGTGCCAGCAGCCCCCATTCCGCCAAGTTCTTC.

The V and J genes are TRBV14 and TRBJ2-3; D is unclear. The CDR3 runs to 14 residues. Germline-derived CDR1 and CDR2 are SGHDN and FVKESK. V lost 0 bases and J 6 bases, leaving 10 bases between the germline ends. This CDR3 is CASSQDRPVDTQYF. The CDR3 DNA is TGTGCCAGCAGCCAAGATAGGCCCGTGGATACGCAGTATTTT.

This chain uses TRBV27 with TRBJ1-5; 9 positions match TRBD1. CDR3 length equals 16 residues. Looked up from germline, CDR1 is MNHEY and CDR2 is SMNVEV (reference sequence). With 7 bases clipped from V and 4 bases from J, the junction kept 11 bases outside the gene matches. In nucleotides, the CDR3 is TGTGCCAGCAAACAAAATAGCGGACAGGGGAATCAGCCCCAGCATTTT. This translates into CASKQNSGQGNQPQHF.

J is TRBJ2-7 and V is TRBV20-1, with TRBD2 matching over 8 bases. The CDR3 runs 12 residues. From germline, CDR1 is DFQATT and CDR2 SNEGSKA (reference sequence). V dropped 2 bases and J dropped 3; count of bases not matched to a gene: 0. The CDR3 sequence is CSARRGGYEQYF. As DNA, the CDR3 is TGCAGTGCTAGACGGGGGGGCTACGAGCAGTACTTC.